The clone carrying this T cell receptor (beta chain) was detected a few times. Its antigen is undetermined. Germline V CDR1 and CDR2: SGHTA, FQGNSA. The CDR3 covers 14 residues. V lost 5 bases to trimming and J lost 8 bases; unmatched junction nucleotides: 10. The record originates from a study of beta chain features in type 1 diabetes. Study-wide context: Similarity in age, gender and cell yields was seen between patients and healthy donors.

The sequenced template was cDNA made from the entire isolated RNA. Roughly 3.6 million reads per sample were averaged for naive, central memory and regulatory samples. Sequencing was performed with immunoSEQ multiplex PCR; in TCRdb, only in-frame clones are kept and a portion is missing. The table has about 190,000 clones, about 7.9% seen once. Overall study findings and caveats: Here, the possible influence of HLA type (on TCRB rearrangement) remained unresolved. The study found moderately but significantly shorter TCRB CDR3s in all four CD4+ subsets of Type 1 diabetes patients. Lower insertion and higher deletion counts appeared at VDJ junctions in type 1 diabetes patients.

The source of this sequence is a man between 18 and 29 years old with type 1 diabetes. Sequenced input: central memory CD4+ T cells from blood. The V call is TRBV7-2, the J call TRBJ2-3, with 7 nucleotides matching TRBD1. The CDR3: CASSPDRVPGTQYF. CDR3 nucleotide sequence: TGTGCCAGCAGCCCCGACAGGGTTCCTGGTACGCAGTATTTT.